Below, one T cell receptor beta chain is given with its context. This clone was observed a single time. The target of this receptor is not known. No base qualities exist here, and no much larger clone lies one base off it. The junction shows trimming of 2 bases on V and 0 bases on J, and the gene matches do not reach 2 bases of it. There are 15 amino acids in the CDR3, from cysteine to phenylalanine inclusive. Only the CDR3 region is kept as DNA, spanning 45 bases read in frame from base 1. Via the germline V gene, CDR1 is MDHEN and CDR2 SYDVKM. Library prep was done by the immunoSEQ multiplex PCR assay. TCRdb carries this immuneACCESS record with in-frame sequences only. Its versions omit some clonotypes, under half of them owing to an unresolved V gene in the studies checked, with the rest unexplained. This sample comprises under 60,000 clones, roughly 92% of them detected only once. The top ten clones comprise 23% of the sample.

The data were taken from a study of control samples from healthy donors and cancer patients (dated by TCRdb to 2020 to 2021). This clonotype was sampled from a woman between 45 and 60 years old with head and neck cancer. The V and J genes are TRBV28 and TRBJ2-3, and TRBD1 matches 7 of the central bases. Sequences were obtained from PBMCs. This receptor carries the CDR3 CASSLTTGSTDTQYF. The sequenced DNA is TGTGCCAGCAGTTTAACGACAGGGAGCACAGATACGCAGTATTTT.